This TCR beta chain emerged from a study of OX40 agonist ivuxolimab in advanced cancers. Trimming cost V 0 bases and J 0 bases, with 10 bases left between them. The CDR3 runs 16 residues. The V gene's germline CDR1 is SGHRS and CDR2 YFSETQ. The timepoints at which blood was sampled were baseline, cycle 4 day 1, and cycle 7 day 1. TCRdb's copy holds only in-frame clones and misses some; the assay was immunoSEQ multiplex PCR. The repertoire consists of roughly 80,000 clones, with almost 85% occurring once and the leading ten covering roughly 0.61%. The sequence derives from an adult with an advanced solid tumor such as melanoma, head and neck, liver or kidney cancer. The source material was CD4+ or CD8+ T cells sorted from blood, sampled in a trial of the OX40 agonist ivuxolimab. The chain carries TRBV5-1 and TRBJ2-1; TRBD1 is a possible D gene (6 bases). The CDR3 DNA follows: TGCGCCAGCAGCTTGGGGGACACCCGCTCCTACAATGAGCAGTTCTTC. As protein: CASSLGDTRSYNEQFF.